Presented here are 25 T cell receptor beta chains from one specimen sequenced in a study of blood T cell repertoires in COVID-19. Assay used: immunoSEQ multiplex PCR; TCRdb lists only in-frame clones, some missing. Counted here are 50,000 to 60,000 clones, about nine tenths occurring once; the ten biggest clones make up more than 3%. The sample consisted of peripheral blood. The receptors derive from a man aged 40-55 years with COVID-19, enrolled during active disease.

This chain connects TRBV28 to TRBJ1-1; the match to TRBD1 covers 8 bases. The CDR3 runs 13 residues. From germline, CDR1 is MDHEN and CDR2 SYDVKM. V shed 6 bases, J shed 11 bases, and the junction held 11 bases outside the gene matches. This chain's CDR3 is CASSSPGTGKAFF. CDR3 nucleotides: TGTGCCAGCAGCTCGCCCGGGACAGGCAAGGCTTTCTTT.

The chain has TRBV5-1 and TRBJ2-3, with a possible D match to TRBD1 (5 bases). The CDR3 length is 14 residues. Germline CDR1 and CDR2: SGHRS and YFSETQ. V was pared by 2 bases and J by 2 bases, with 9 bases between. In nucleotides, the CDR3 is TGCGCCAGCAGCTTAGGACAATACACAGATACGCAGTATTTT. This codes for CASSLGQYTDTQYF.

V usage is TRBV5-4 and J usage is TRBJ1-1; D is unresolved. The germline V and J ends were trimmed by 4 bases and 1 base, with 11 bases remaining between them. The CDR3 spans 14 residues. The germline gives CDR1 SGHNT, CDR2 YYREEE (reference sequence). The CDR3 DNA reads as TGTGCCAGCAGCCCATGGGGAGGGAACACTGAAGCTTTCTTT. Protein: CASSPWGGNTEAFF.

This chain links TRBV28 with TRBJ1-2; no firm D call. V was cut by 3 bases and J by 6 bases, with 8 bases left in between. The length of the CDR3 is 12 residues. Germline loops: CDR1 MDHEN, CDR2 SYDVKM. CDR3 region: CASSFWSHGYTF. The DNA of the CDR3 is TGTGCCAGCAGTTTTTGGAGCCATGGCTACACCTTC.

The chain combines TRBV11-2 with TRBJ1-1, with TRBD1 matching over 8 bases. Germline values: CDR1 SGHAT, CDR2 FQNNGV. The CDR3 has 14 residues. The V and J ends lost 7 bases and 2 bases, in that order; junction bases with no gene match: 6. The chain's CDR3 is CASTPGQGNTEAFF. The DNA for the CDR3 is TGTGCCAGCACCCCTGGACAGGGTAACACTGAAGCTTTCTTT.

This chain uses TRBV24-1 with TRBJ1-1; tentatively, D is TRBD1 (5 bases). The CDR3 length is 15 residues. V was cut by 9 bases and J by 1 base, with 17 bases left in between. The germline gives CDR1 KGHDR, CDR2 SFDVKD. The CDR3 coding sequence is TGTGCCACCCGGGGGGGTGGCGAGGCGAACACTGAAGCTTTCTTT. Translation: CATRGGGEANTEAFF.

J is TRBJ2-6 and V is TRBV2; maybe TRBD1 (5 bases). CDR3 length equals 15 residues. V was clipped by 5 bases and J by 0 bases, with 8 bases between them. Germline V gene lookup returns CDR1 SNHLY and CDR2 FYNNEI. CDR3 DNA: TGTGCCAGCAGTCGACAGTACTCTGGGGCCAACGTCCTGACTTTC. This translates into CASSRQYSGANVLTF.

This sequence joins TRBV6-1 and TRBJ1-3; no clear D. The CDR3 length is 15 residues. V lost 2 bases to trimming and J lost 0 bases, with 8 bases between them. Germline assignment: CDR1 MNHNS and CDR2 SASEGT. CDR3 nucleotide sequence: TGTGCCAGCAGTGAATTCCCAGTCTCTGGAAACACCATATATTTT. It translates to CASSEFPVSGNTIYF.

The V call is TRBV29-1, the J call TRBJ2-7; no clear D. Per the germline V gene, CDR1 is SQVTM and CDR2 is ANQGSEA. The V and J ends lost 3 bases and 6 bases respectively, with 12 bases between them. This CDR3 has 12 residues. CDR3 DNA: TGCAGCGTTGATTCGAAGACGGGCGAGCAGTACTTC. Its translation: CSVDSKTGEQYF.

V and J are TRBV28 and TRBJ1-1; 9 bases align to TRBD1. J was trimmed by 5 bases and V by 6 bases; bases with no gene match: 10. CDR1 is MDHEN and CDR2 is SYDVKM in the germline V gene. The CDR3 consists of 15 residues. CDR3 coding DNA: TGTGCCAGCAGGGAACAGGGGGCACTGGGAACTGAAGCTTTCTTT. Protein: CASREQGALGTEAFF. The variable domain in full, completed from reference TRBV28 and TRBJ1-1, reads DVKVTQSSRYLVKRTGEKVFLECVQDMDHENMFWYRQDPGLGLRLIYFSYDVKMKEKGDIPEGYSVSREKKERFSLILESASTNQTSMYLCASREQGALGTEAFFGQGTRLTVV.

The chain carries TRBV5-6 and TRBJ1-6; 7 bases align to TRBD1. Germline V gene sequence: CDR1 SGHDT, CDR2 YYEEEE. V lost 4 bases and J lost 9; bases outside the gene matches: 7. The CDR3 is 14 amino acids. The CDR3 sequence is CASSPRDSFSPLHF. The DNA of the CDR3 is TGTGCCAGCAGCCCACGGGACAGTTTTTCACCCCTCCACTTT.

The chain recombines TRBV7-9 with TRBJ2-3; no firm D call. The V gene's germline CDR1 is SEHNR and CDR2 FQNEAQ (reference sequence). V was clipped by 5 bases and J by 0 bases, with 12 bases between them. CDR3 size: 15 residues. CDR3 nucleotide sequence: TGTGCCAGCAGCCCGAGCGCGTCTAGCACAGATACGCAGTATTTT. Amino acid sequence: CASSPSASSTDTQYF.

This chain joins TRBV11-2 and TRBJ1-2, with TRBD1 as a possible D gene (6 bases). Trimming removed 0 bases from V and 5 bases from J, with 13 bases in between. The CDR3 has 15 residues. The germline V gene encodes CDR1 SGHAT and CDR2 FQNNGV. The CDR3 is CASSLDEGGRYGYTF. The DNA for the CDR3 is TGTGCCAGCAGCTTAGACGAGGGGGGGCGGTATGGCTACACCTTC.

This clone has only one observation. This sequence joins TRBV29-1 and TRBJ2-1; 13 bases align to TRBD2. Germline CDR1 reads SQVTM; CDR2 reads ANQGSEA. The V and J ends lost 7 bases and 8 bases, in that order; junction bases with no gene match: 5. This CDR3 spans 13 amino acids. The CDR3 nucleotides are TGCAGCGGGTGGACTAGCGGGAGTCATGAGCAGTTCTTC. This codes for CSGWTSGSHEQFF.

The chain links TRBV10-2 to TRBJ2-2; 15 nucleotides agree with TRBD2. V gave up 4 bases and J gave up 4 bases; unmatched junction bases: 4. Germline V lookup: CDR1 WSHSY, CDR2 SAAADI. The CDR3 is 17 amino acids. Here the CDR3 DNA reads TGCGCCAGCAGTGGGACTAGCGGGGGGGCCGTCACCGGGGAGCTGTTTTTT. Its translation: CASSGTSGGAVTGELFF.

This clone was seen only once. This rearrangement joins TRBV10-3 to TRBJ2-7, with D possibly matching TRBD2 (6 bases). V dropped 5 bases and J dropped 3 bases, with 14 bases sitting between them. The CDR3 runs 14 residues. Germline loops: CDR1 ENHRY, CDR2 SYGVKD. The CDR3 nucleotides are TGTGCCATCAGTAACACCGGGACTGACTACGAGCAGTACTTC. Protein product: CAISNTGTDYEQYF.

J is TRBJ1-5 and V is TRBV5-8; possible D gene TRBD1, 5 bases. The germline CDR1 and CDR2 sequences are SGHTS and YDEGEE. V lost 3 bases and J lost 2, with 9 bases in between. This CDR3 spans 14 amino acids. The CDR3 DNA follows: TGTGCCAGCAGCTCCATAGGGGGCAATCAGCCCCAGCATTTT. It yields the protein CASSSIGGNQPQHF.

This chain joins TRBV28 and TRBJ1-5; D is perhaps TRBD1 (5 bases). The CDR3 extends over 13 amino acids. V was pared by 3 bases and J by 7 bases, with 10 bases between. Germline CDR1 MDHEN, CDR2 SYDVKM. The CDR3 coding sequence is TGTGCCAGCAGTTTGGGGGGACGGCAGCCCCAGCATTTT. Encoded protein: CASSLGGRQPQHF.

The chain carries TRBV13 and TRBJ2-2; D is ambiguous. The length of the CDR3 is 13 residues. Germline values: CDR1 PRHDT, CDR2 FYEKMQ (reference sequence). Trimming removed 8 bases at V and 0 bases at J, with 7 bases between. CDR3 in amino acids: CASAAANTGELFF. In DNA form, the CDR3 reads TGTGCCAGCGCGGCAGCGAACACCGGGGAGCTGTTTTTT.

This clone occurred a few times. In nucleotides, the CDR3 is TGTGCCAGTAGTTTCCTCCCGGGACAGGGAGAAAAACTGTTTTTT. Residues: CASSFLPGQGEKLFF. This chain links TRBV19 with TRBJ1-4, with 9 bases aligning to TRBD1. Germline V gene data show CDR1 as LNHDA and CDR2 as SQIVND (reference sequence). Germline trimming cut 5 bases from V and 8 bases from J; bases unmatched to any gene: 9. This CDR3 spans 15 amino acids.

This clone was observed a single time. The chain couples TRBV28 to TRBJ2-1; 8 nucleotides agree with TRBD2. The CDR3 sequence is 15 residues long. The germline CDR1 and CDR2 sequences are MDHEN and SYDVKM. J was trimmed by 3 bases and V by 5 bases; bases with no gene match: 6. The CDR3 is CASSQGLDYYNEQFF. CDR3 DNA sequence: TGTGCCAGCAGTCAGGGACTAGACTACTACAATGAGCAGTTCTTC.

V and J are TRBV6-2 or TRBV6-3 and TRBJ2-3, with 15 bases matching TRBD2. J lost 5 bases, V lost 2 bases, and 8 bases had no gene match. Germline V lookup: CDR1 MNHEY, CDR2 SVGEGT. The CDR3 runs 18 residues. CDR3 residues: CASSYTRTSGGEKDTQYF. The CDR3 nucleotides are TGTGCCAGCAGTTACACAAGGACTAGCGGGGGGGAGAAAGATACGCAGTATTTT.

The V and J genes are TRBV2 and TRBJ1-3; 7 bases match TRBD1. After removal of 2 bases from V and 2 bases from J, the junction contained 6 bases not matched to a gene. CDR3 size: 16 residues. The V gene's germline CDR1 is SNHLY and CDR2 FYNNEI. CDR3 in amino acids: CASSENPGGTGNTIYF. CDR3 DNA: TGTGCCAGCAGTGAAAACCCAGGGGGAACTGGAAACACCATATATTTT.

This rearrangement joins TRBV18 to TRBJ2-5; 9 nucleotides match TRBD1. This CDR3 spans 14 amino acids. Looked up from germline, CDR1 is KGHSH and CDR2 is LQKENI. V shed 2 bases and J 5 bases; nucleotides not matched to a gene: 3. The CDR3 here is CASSPRTGAETQYF. The CDR3 DNA follows: TGTGCCAGCTCACCAAGGACAGGGGCGGAGACCCAGTACTTC. Full variable domain (remainder filled in from reference TRBV18 and TRBJ2-5): NAGVMQNPRHLVRRRGQEARLRCSPMKGHSHVYWYRQLPEEGLKFMVYLQKENIIDESGMPKERFSAEFPKEGPSILRIQQVVRGDSAAYFCASSPRTGAETQYFGPGTRLLVL.

V and J are TRBV19 and TRBJ1-1; the match to TRBD1 covers 8 bases. The length of the CDR3 is 14 residues. The germline V gene has CDR1 LNHDA and CDR2 SQIVND (reference sequence). After removal of 1 base from V and 4 bases from J, the junction contained 2 bases not matched to a gene. CDR3 bases: TGTGCCAGTAGTATAGGGACAGGGTTCACTGAAGCTTTCTTT. Amino acid sequence: CASSIGTGFTEAFF.